This T cell receptor (beta chain) emerged from a study of T-cell memory formation after mild COVID-19. Whole-study context: Largely, TCR clusters stayed within a single donor.

V shed 0 bases and J shed 1 base, with 10 bases lying between them. The germline V gene encodes CDR1 SGDLS and CDR2 YYNGEE. This CDR3 region has 15 residues. TCRdb reprocessed the 5' RACE reads via MiXCR and lists one record per CDR3 protein. The data hold approximately 490,000 distinct CDR3 sequences, with approximately 20% observed a single time. This clonotype showed up just a few times. The antigen remains unidentified. Study-wide results and limits: Those CD4+ clones that contracted were mainly in CM and EM (CD8+ ones in EMRA). Contracting clones from day 15 to 85 showed balanced CD4/CD8; later expanders favored CD4+. Several responding clones turned up in pre-infection memory, indicating that cross-reactive memory may have taken part.

The gene calls are TRBV9 and TRBJ1-1; no clear D gene. The source of this sequence is an adult woman who had mild COVID-19 (a few samples of this study predate the infection). Cell type and time point are not known. Sample: PBMCs or a T cell subset sorted from them (not recorded which). CDR3 sequence: CASSVGTDGNTEAFF. The CDR3 region has the DNA TGTGCCAGCAGCGTAGGTACAGACGGGAACACTGAAGCTTTCTTT.